The rows below give T cell receptor beta chains drawn from one sample of a study of blood T cell repertoires in COVID-19. Assay used: immunoSEQ multiplex PCR; TCRdb lists only in-frame clones, some missing. The sample holds about 350,000 clones; 70% to 90% are singletons and the top ten take just over 7%. The sequencing sample was made of peripheral blood. These receptors originate from a woman aged 60 to 75 with COVID-19, enrolled during active disease. Both conserved end residues are part of each CDR3. Fields, in order: CDR3 protein, CDR3 DNA, D gene, V gene, J gene, clone size. The D gene is left open where the match is weak. Size is omitted from some rows. Given values are once, few, many or a class for expanded clones.

CASSYQGMDNEQFF	TGTGCCAGCTCATATCAGGGGATGGACAATGAGCAGTTCTTC	.	TRBV18	TRBJ2-1	.
CASSSLSSGKGYTF	TGTGCCAGCAGCTCCTTATCATCAGGGAAAGGCTACACCTTC	.	TRBV7-2	TRBJ1-2	.
CASSTSEEGTQYF	TGTGCCAGCAGCACATCAGAGGAGGGGACCCAGTACTTC	.	TRBV11-3	TRBJ2-5	.
CASSWTSGGWYNEQFF	TGCGCCAGCAGTTGGACTAGCGGGGGGTGGTACAATGAGCAGTTCTTC	TRBD2	TRBV5-1	TRBJ2-1	.
CASSPGDRGLYGYTF	TGTGCCAGCAGCCCGGGGGACAGGGGGCTATATGGCTACACCTTC	TRBD1	TRBV7-2	TRBJ1-2	.
CASSEGLAGGVADTQYF	TGTGCCAGCAGTGAAGGACTAGCGGGGGGAGTCGCAGATACGCAGTATTTT	TRBD2	TRBV2	TRBJ2-3	.
CASSSTGFTNEKLFF	TGTGCCAGCAGTTCTACAGGGTTCACTAATGAAAAACTGTTTTTT	.	TRBV7-2	TRBJ1-4	.
CASSQDHPGWGTGELFF	TGTGCCAGCAGCCAAGATCATCCGGGGTGGGGCACCGGGGAGCTGTTTTTT	.	TRBV14	TRBJ2-2	.
CASSTGGLYSPLHF	TGTGCCAGTAGCACAGGGGGCTTGTATTCACCCCTCCACTTT	TRBD1	TRBV19	TRBJ1-6	once
CASSQNSGAYEQYF	TGTGCCAGCTCGCAGAATTCCGGGGCCTACGAGCAGTACTTC	.	TRBV18	TRBJ2-7	few
CASSPGLNTGELFF	TGTGCCAGCAGCCCGGGATTGAACACCGGGGAGCTGTTTTTT	.	TRBV2	TRBJ2-2	.
CASSQGSYNEQFF	TGTGCCAGTTCGCAGGGGTCCTACAATGAGCAGTTCTTC	.	TRBV4-2	TRBJ2-1	.
CASRTPGGNNYGYTF	TGTGCCAGCCGTACCCCAGGGGGCAATAACTATGGCTACACCTTC	TRBD1	TRBV6-5	TRBJ1-2	once
CASREGRGANEKLFF	TGTGCCAGCCGTGAGGGCCGGGGAGCTAATGAAAAACTGTTTTTT	.	TRBV25-1	TRBJ1-4	once
CATTSYSGPQETQYF	TGTGCCACCACTTCCTATAGCGGGCCTCAAGAGACCCAGTACTTC	TRBD2	TRBV6-5	TRBJ2-5	once
CASSVTFRTSITDTQYF	TGTGCCAGCAGCGTGACGTTTAGGACTAGTATCACAGATACGCAGTATTTT	TRBD2	TRBV9	TRBJ2-3	.
CASSLTGGWTEAFF	TGTGCCAGCAGCTTGACAGGGGGATGGACTGAAGCTTTCTTT	TRBD1	TRBV5-6	TRBJ1-1	.
CASSLVRGAYEQYF	TGTGCCAGCAGCTTAGTTCGGGGGGCGTACGAGCAGTACTTC	.	TRBV7-6	TRBJ2-7	once
CASSATGTVAEAFF	TGTGCCAGCAGTGCTACCGGGACAGTGGCTGAAGCTTTCTTT	TRBD1	TRBV25-1	TRBJ1-1	few
CASSIGLAPYNEQFF	TGTGCCAGTAGTATCGGACTAGCACCCTACAATGAGCAGTTCTTC	TRBD2	TRBV19	TRBJ2-1	.
CASSSIRGGRGETQYF	TGTGCCAGCAGCTCAATCCGCGGAGGTCGGGGAGAGACCCAGTACTTC	.	TRBV11-2	TRBJ2-5	.
CASSIGAANNEKLFF	TGTGCCAGTAGTATAGGGGCAGCTAATAATGAAAAACTGTTTTTT	.	TRBV19	TRBJ1-4	once
CAIREGARTGELFF	TGTGCCATCAGAGAGGGGGCAAGGACCGGGGAGCTGTTTTTT	TRBD1	TRBV10-3	TRBJ2-2	.
CASSYSGANGYTF	TGTGCCAGCAGTTACTCAGGGGCGAATGGCTACACCTTC	.	TRBV6-5	TRBJ1-2	once
CASKPGQSTGYGYTF	TGTGCCAGCAAACCTGGACAGTCTACGGGCTATGGCTACACCTTC	.	TRBV2	TRBJ1-2	.
CASSFQTVSNQPQHF	TGTGCCAGCAGCTTTCAGACAGTAAGCAATCAGCCCCAGCATTTT	.	TRBV7-2	TRBJ1-5	.
CASRSTENYGYTF	TGTGCCAGCAGATCGACAGAGAACTATGGCTACACCTTC	.	TRBV7-9	TRBJ1-2	.
CASSLQFSQETQYF	TGCGCCAGCAGCTTACAGTTTTCTCAAGAGACCCAGTACTTC	.	TRBV5-1	TRBJ2-5	.
CASSFGQGAGQPQHF	TGTGCCAGCAGCTTTGGACAGGGGGCGGGTCAGCCCCAGCATTTT	TRBD1	TRBV4-2	TRBJ1-5	.
CASSPGQGTEAFF	TGTGCCAGCTCACCGGGGCAAGGAACTGAAGCTTTCTTT	.	TRBV18	TRBJ1-1	.
CASSPYSATNEKLFF	TGTGCCAGCAGCCCATACAGTGCAACTAATGAAAAACTGTTTTTT	.	TRBV7-2	TRBJ1-4	.
CAISALAGGLGTGELFF	TGTGCCATCAGTGCGCTAGCGGGGGGGCTCGGCACCGGGGAGCTGTTTTTT	TRBD2	TRBV10-3	TRBJ2-2	.
CASSLAGQFNSPLHF	TGTGCCAGCAGCTTAGCTGGACAGTTTAATTCACCCCTCCACTTT	.	TRBV7-6	TRBJ1-6	.
CASRKAGEHYGYTF	TGTGCCAGCAGAAAGGCAGGGGAGCACTATGGCTACACCTTC	.	TRBV6-5	TRBJ1-2	.
CASSSGDYYEQYF	TGTGCCAGCAGTTCGGGTGATTACTACGAGCAGTACTTC	.	TRBV12-3/TRBV12-4	TRBJ2-7	.
CASKTTGIYEQYF	TGTGCCAGCAAAACGACAGGGATATACGAGCAGTACTTC	TRBD1	TRBV6-5	TRBJ2-7	.
CASSLGVPTEAFF	TGTGCCAGCAGCTTAGGGGTACCTACTGAAGCTTTCTTT	.	TRBV5-5	TRBJ1-1	.
CSVVRPETGTYGQYF	TGCAGCGTTGTTCGCCCGGAGACAGGGACTTATGGGCAGTACTTC	.	TRBV29-1	TRBJ2-7	.
CASSRGLAGDNEQFF	TGTGCCAGCTCGCGCGGACTAGCGGGGGACAATGAGCAGTTCTTC	TRBD2	TRBV18	TRBJ2-1	.
CASSLGLAGGFYEQYF	TGTGCCAGCAGCTTAGGACTAGCGGGGGGATTCTACGAGCAGTACTTC	TRBD2	TRBV13	TRBJ2-7	.
CASSLSPGVEAFF	TGTGCCAGCAGTTTATCGCCAGGGGTTGAAGCTTTCTTT	.	TRBV27	TRBJ1-1	.
CASTLGAVSTDTQYF	TGTGCCAGTACCCTGGGGGCCGTAAGCACAGATACGCAGTATTTT	.	TRBV19	TRBJ2-3	.
CASRGQGAQPQHF	TGTGCCAGCCGAGGACAGGGTGCTCAGCCCCAGCATTTT	TRBD1	TRBV2	TRBJ1-5	.
CASSPPGLGASDTQYF	TGTGCCAGCAGCCCTCCGGGACTAGGCGCTTCGGATACGCAGTATTTT	TRBD2	TRBV7-6	TRBJ2-3	once
CASSEAGALYGYTF	TGTGCCAGCAGTGAGGCGGGGGCCCTCTATGGCTACACCTTC	.	TRBV6-1	TRBJ1-2	few
CASSPPSGGPAGEQFF	TGTGCCAGCAGCCCCCCTAGCGGGGGCCCGGCCGGTGAGCAGTTCTTC	TRBD2	TRBV7-2	TRBJ2-1	.
CASSSSYGIYEQYF	TGTGCCAGTAGTTCGTCTTACGGGATCTACGAGCAGTACTTC	.	TRBV19	TRBJ2-7	.
CASSRLPGQLNYGYTF	TGTGCCAGTAGTAGGCTCCCGGGACAACTAAACTATGGCTACACCTTC	.	TRBV19	TRBJ1-2	.